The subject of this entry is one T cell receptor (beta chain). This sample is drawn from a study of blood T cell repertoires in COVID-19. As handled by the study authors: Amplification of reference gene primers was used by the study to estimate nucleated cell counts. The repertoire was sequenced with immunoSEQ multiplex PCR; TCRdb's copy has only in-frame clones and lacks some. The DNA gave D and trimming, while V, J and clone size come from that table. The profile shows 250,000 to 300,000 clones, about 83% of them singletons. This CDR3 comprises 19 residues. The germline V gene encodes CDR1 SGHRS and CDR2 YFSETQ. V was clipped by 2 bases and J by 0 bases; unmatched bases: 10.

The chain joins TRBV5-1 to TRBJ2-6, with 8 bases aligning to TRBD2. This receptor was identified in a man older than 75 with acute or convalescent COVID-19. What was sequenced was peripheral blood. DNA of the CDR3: TGCGCCAGCAGCTTCCAACCTAGCGGGCCCAGCTCTGGGGCCAACGTCCTGACTTTC. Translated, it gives CASSFQPSGPSSGANVLTF.